This TCR beta chain came from a study of PD-1 blockade in mismatch repair-deficient tumors. Overall study: Enrolled about 2012-2016, patients had progressing, pretreated mismatch repair-deficient cancers of over nine types. General study findings and limits: Rapid post-treatment expansion, then contraction, generally preceding radiologic response, marked tumor-resident clones.

A word on this clone: Its antigen remains unidentified.

Some clones are missing from TCRdb's copy, which holds only in-frame ones; the method was immunoSEQ multiplex PCR. Of about 38,000 clones in the sample, around 83% were seen once. PCR or immunohistochemistry showed mismatch repair deficiency in every enrolled patient. Per the germline V gene, CDR1 is SEHNR and CDR2 is FQNEAQ (reference sequence). The CDR3 runs 15 residues. The J segment lost 5 bases and the V segment lost 4 bases, leaving 4 bases of the junction unmatched. The chain uses TRBV7-9 and TRBJ2-5; TRBD2 matches at 13 bases. Material: peripheral blood, obtained 76 weeks after starting pembrolizumab. The sequence was obtained from an adult with mismatch repair-deficient cancer. As DNA, the CDR3 is TGTGCCAGCAGCTCCTGGACTAGCGGGAGTGAGACCCAGTACTTC. Protein product: CASSSWTSGSETQYF.